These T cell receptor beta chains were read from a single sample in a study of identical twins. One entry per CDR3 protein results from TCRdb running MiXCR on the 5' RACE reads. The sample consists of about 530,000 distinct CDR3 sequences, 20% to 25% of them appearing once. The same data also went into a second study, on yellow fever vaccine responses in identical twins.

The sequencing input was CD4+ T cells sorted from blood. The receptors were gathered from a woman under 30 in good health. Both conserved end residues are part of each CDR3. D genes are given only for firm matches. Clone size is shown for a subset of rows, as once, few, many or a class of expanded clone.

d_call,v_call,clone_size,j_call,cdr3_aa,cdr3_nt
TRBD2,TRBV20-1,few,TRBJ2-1,CSALPGLAVNEQFF,TGCAGTGCGCTCCCGGGACTAGCGGTCAATGAGCAGTTCTTC
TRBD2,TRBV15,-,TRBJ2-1,CATSIPVPGLAGHEQFF,TGTGCCACCAGCATCCCCGTTCCGGGACTAGCGGGTCATGAGCAGTTCTTC
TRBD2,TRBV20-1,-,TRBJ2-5,CSARSATSGMETQYF,TGCAGTGCTAGATCTGCGACTAGCGGGATGGAGACCCAGTACTTC
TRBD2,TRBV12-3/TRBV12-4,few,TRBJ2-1,CASSFSAIGGRALYNEQFF,TGTGCCAGCAGTTTTTCCGCTATCGGCGGGAGGGCCCTGTACAATGAGCAGTTCTTC
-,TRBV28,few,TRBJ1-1,CASTEAYRGAAEAFF,TGTGCCAGCACTGAAGCCTATCGGGGGGCGGCTGAAGCTTTCTTT
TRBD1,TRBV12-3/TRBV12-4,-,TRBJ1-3,CASSYPGQGRNTIYF,TGTGCCAGCAGTTACCCGGGACAGGGCCGAAACACCATATATTTT
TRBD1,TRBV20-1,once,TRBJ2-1,CGARVLGRGPETYNEQFF,TGCGGTGCTAGAGTACTGGGCAGGGGGCCGGAAACTTACAATGAGCAGTTCTTC
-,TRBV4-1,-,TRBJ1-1,CASSQQKGRAFF,TGCGCCAGCAGCCAGCAGAAGGGACGAGCTTTCTTT
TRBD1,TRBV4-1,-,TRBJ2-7,CASSQGQGGTTEQYF,TGCGCCAGCAGCCAGGGACAGGGAGGGACTACCGAGCAGTACTTC
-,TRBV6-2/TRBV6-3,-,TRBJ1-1,CASRFGQLNTEAFF,TGTGCCAGCAGATTTGGACAGCTGAACACTGAAGCTTTCTTT
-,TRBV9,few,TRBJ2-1,CASSAWGPGDNEQFF,TGTGCCAGCAGCGCCTGGGGACCCGGGGACAATGAGCAGTTCTTC
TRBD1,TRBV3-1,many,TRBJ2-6,CASSQTGSTLSGANVLTF,TGTGCCAGCAGCCAGACAGGGAGCACCCTTTCTGGGGCCAACGTCCTGACTTTC
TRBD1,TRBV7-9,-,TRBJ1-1,CASSKTGVDTEAFF,TGTGCCAGCAGCAAGACAGGGGTTGATACTGAAGCTTTCTTT
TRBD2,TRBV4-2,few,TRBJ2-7,CASSQASGAGLNSYEQYF,TGTGCCAGCAGCCAAGCTTCAGGAGCGGGACTCAATTCCTACGAGCAGTACTTC
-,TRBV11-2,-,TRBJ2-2,CASSSRANGGTGELFF,TGTGCCAGCAGCTCCCGGGCTAATGGTGGTACCGGGGAGCTGTTTTTT
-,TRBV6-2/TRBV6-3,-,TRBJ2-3,CASSYSIREPADTQYF,TGTGCCAGCAGTTACTCGATTCGGGAGCCGGCGGATACGCAGTATTTT
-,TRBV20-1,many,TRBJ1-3,CSARVVSGNTIYF,TGCAGTGCTAGAGTGGTGTCTGGAAACACCATATATTTT
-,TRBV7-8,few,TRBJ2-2,CASSLAQLFLNTGELFF,TGTGCCAGCAGCTTAGCGCAGCTCTTTTTAAACACCGGGGAGCTGTTTTTT
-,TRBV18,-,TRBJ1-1,CASSNSPGTYTEAFF,TGTGCCAGCTCAAACTCACCAGGAACGTACACTGAAGCTTTCTTT
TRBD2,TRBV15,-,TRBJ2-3,CATSTGLAGSDTQYF,TGTGCCACCAGCACGGGACTAGCGGGTTCTGATACGCAGTATTTT
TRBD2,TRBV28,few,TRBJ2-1,CATKSGTSGNNEQFF,TGTGCCACTAAATCCGGGACTAGCGGGAACAATGAGCAGTTCTTC
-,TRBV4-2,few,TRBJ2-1,CASSIRTGRTSRDYNEQFF,TGTGCCAGCAGCATAAGGACAGGCAGGACTAGTCGAGATTACAATGAGCAGTTCTTC
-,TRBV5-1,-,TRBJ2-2,CASSPGQSVPTGELFF,TGCGCCAGCAGCCCAGGACAGAGTGTACCCACCGGGGAGCTGTTTTTT
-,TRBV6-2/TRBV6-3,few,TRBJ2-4,CASRRGTVAKNIQYF,TGTGCCAGCCGCCGCGGGACGGTAGCCAAAAACATTCAGTACTTC
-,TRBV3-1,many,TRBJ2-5,CASSHLTGSGETQYF,TGTGCCAGCAGCCATTTAACAGGGTCGGGGGAGACCCAGTACTTC
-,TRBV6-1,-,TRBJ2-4,CASSEDLLAKNIQYF,TGTGCCAGCAGTGAAGACCTGCTAGCCAAAAACATTCAGTACTTC
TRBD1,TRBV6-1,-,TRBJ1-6,CASRDRVHNSPLHF,TGTGCCAGCAGGGACAGGGTCCATAATTCACCCCTCCACTTT
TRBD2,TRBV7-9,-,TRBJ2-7,CASSPRSGRGYEQYF,TGTGCCAGCAGCCCCCGGAGCGGGAGAGGTTACGAGCAGTACTTC
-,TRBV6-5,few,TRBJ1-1,CASSYLENTEAFF,TGTGCCAGCAGTTACCTGGAGAACACTGAAGCTTTCTTT
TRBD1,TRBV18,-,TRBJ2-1,CASSPSGQGNYNEQFF,TGTGCCAGCTCACCTTCCGGACAGGGGAATTACAATGAGCAGTTCTTC
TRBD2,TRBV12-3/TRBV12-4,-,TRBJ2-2,CASSPSGLNTGELFF,TGTGCCAGCAGTCCTAGCGGGCTGAACACCGGGGAGCTGTTTTTT
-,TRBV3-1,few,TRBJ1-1,CASSAGAEAFF,TGTGCCAGCTCCGCGGGGGCTGAAGCTTTCTTT
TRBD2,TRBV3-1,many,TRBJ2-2,CASSQAGGTGELFF,TGTGCCAGCAGCCAAGCGGGGGGAACCGGGGAGCTGTTTTTT
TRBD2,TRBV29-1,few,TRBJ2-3,CSTSGIGSGGRRRDTQYF,TGCAGCACTTCAGGGATAGGGAGCGGGGGGAGGAGAAGAGATACGCAGTATTTT
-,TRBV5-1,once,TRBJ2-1,CASSSDWSGGAWEQFF,TGCGCCAGCAGTTCTGACTGGTCGGGCGGGGCGTGGGAGCAGTTCTTC
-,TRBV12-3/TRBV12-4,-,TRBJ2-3,CASSFLENTQYF,TGTGCCAGCAGTTTTTTGGAAAATACGCAGTATTTT
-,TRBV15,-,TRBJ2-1,CATSRVDSGNEQFF,TGTGCCACCAGCAGAGTAGACAGCGGCAATGAGCAGTTCTTC
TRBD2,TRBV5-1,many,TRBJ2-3,CASSRTSGTDTQYF,TGTGCCAGCAGCCGGACTAGCGGCACAGATACGCAGTATTTT
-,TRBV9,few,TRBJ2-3,CASSSRTVSDTQYF,TGTGCCAGCAGCTCCCGGACGGTTTCGGATACGCAGTATTTT
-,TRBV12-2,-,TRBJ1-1,CASRFQRQGWEAFF,TGTGCAAGTCGCTTTCAGCGACAGGGATGGGAAGCTTTCTTT
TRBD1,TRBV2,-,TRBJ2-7,CASTLTPGQGGTEQYF,TGTGCCAGCACCCTGACCCCCGGACAGGGGGGAACCGAGCAGTACTTC